A few counts support the clone carrying this T cell receptor beta chain. TCRdb ran MiXCR on the 5' RACE reads and lists one entry per CDR3 protein. The data hold about 470,000 distinct CDR3 sequences, with 24% observed a single time. This entry is derived from a study of identical twins. This CDR3 has 17 amino acids. Germline CDR1 ENHRY, CDR2 SYGVKD. J lost 1 base, V lost 5 bases, and 11 bases had no gene match. The sample also formed part of further work on T cells expressing NK-cell markers. In that study: Of the CD8+ T cells in six donors, 1.0-7.0% belonged to dominant NKG2C+ clonotypes.

The rearrangement joins TRBV10-3 to TRBJ1-1, with 9 positions matching TRBD1. The sequenced sample consisted of CD4+ T cells sorted from blood. The origin of this receptor is a woman aged 18-29 years in good health. The CDR3 here is CAISSLGQGTTNTEAFF. The CDR3 nucleotides read TGTGCCATCAGTTCTCTAGGACAGGGGACTACGAACACTGAAGCTTTCTTT.